This T cell receptor (beta chain) derives from a study of shared clonotypes between healthy human individuals (dated by TCRdb to the early 2020s). Describing the broader study: A few men and two women, aged 18 to 49 years, made up the cohort. To estimate repertoire size and how much clonotypes are shared between individuals, the study performed deep sequencing of blood TCR repertoires from about five healthy adults. Different laboratories and diverse techniques were used to prepare libraries and sequence TCR repertoires, to increase sequencing depth and limit assay-specific biases. Per donor, three plates each were used for CD4 naive and CD4 memory, two for CD8 naive, and one for CD8 memory. Each donor's leukapheresis produced roughly between about 0.9 and 9.5 billion PBMCs.

Notes on this clone: The specificity of this receptor is unknown. No qualities accompany the bases; no much larger clone lies one base away.

The paper as a whole reports these results and caveats: When four donors were compared, the shared fraction of clonotypes was around 5% for naive CD4, over 3% for naive CD8, more than 2% for memory CD4, and roughly 0.43% for memory CD8. Because the study included only a small number of donors, the genetic and exposure-history diversity represented was limited. Incomplete sequencing was indicated by rarefaction of sorted-subset datasets, despite the large sequencing depth. Estimated clonotype richness was generally larger for naive than for memory subsets. Sampling was restricted to blood, and TCR repertoires in tissue are likely to differ from TCR repertoires in blood. Higher generation probabilities were observed for clonotypes shared by all four sorted-subset donors than for non-shared clonotypes. Pairwise subsampling led to the expectation that sequencing depth would affect the degree of clonotype sharing among donors.

Using the deep immunoSEQ assay, multiplex PCR amplified TCR CDR3 regions from genomic DNA. Extracted genomic DNA from each cell subset was spread evenly across all wells of several immunoSEQ 96-well plates, with each plate serving as a replicate. For sorted subsets, each replicate PCR was loaded with roughly 190 ng genomic DNA, equivalent to 30,000 or so T cell genomes. Purified libraries were measured with a Qubit 3.0 fluorometer, size-checked on a Bioanalyzer 2100, and measured again with the KAPA Library Quantification kit. Each immunoSEQ 96-well plate was sequenced on its own single-read 150-cycle Illumina NextSeq 550 flow cell. As for how the authors treated the data: Because the immunoSEQ output included only junctional sequences and no quality scores, the filtering could not be the same as the filtering used for full-length reads. Sequences were annotated with PyIR, a Python wrapper for IgBLAST v1.9, using IMGT germline references to assign V/J genes and CDR3. Any read was removed if the V/J assignment was weak (E-value above 1e-6), the CDR3 was missing, or the read contained stop codons, out-of-frame junctions, or ambiguous translated residues. A V3J clonotype was defined by an identical inferred V gene, J gene, and CDR3 amino acid sequence. Percentage overlap between repertoires was computed as shared unique clonotypes divided by the size of the smaller repertoire. RTK rarefaction, the Chao1 estimator, and Recon v2.1 estimates of unobserved clonotypes were used to assess repertoire richness. For all TCRbeta clonotypes obtained by the gDNA method from a few donors, generation probabilities were computed with OLGA. The source is immuneACCESS, and TCRdb retained only in-frame sequences with V and J called. Part of the clones is not carried over; for the studies checked, unresolved V genes explain less than half of this, and the remainder is unexplained. That table is the source of V, J and clone size, and D and trimming were worked out from the DNA. The sample profile shows 2 million to 2.5 million clones; over 85% of them were found once. The top ten clonotypes cover 0.39% of the sample.

V lost 6 bases and J lost 3 bases, and the count of bases not matched to a germline gene is 10. Taken from the germline V gene, the CDR1 and CDR2 loops are SQVTM and ANQGSEA. Inclusive of the bounding cysteine and phenylalanine, the CDR3 is 14 residues long. The sequence is cut down to CDR3 DNA, 42 bases in frame from base 1. Healthy HIV-negative adults with no recently reported acute infections or vaccinations were included as donors. Only Caucasian adults living in Nashville, Tennessee, USA were represented among the donors. CD4+ T cells were enriched through magnetic negative selection, after which naive cells were positively selected on CD45RA and the remaining negative fraction served as the memory subset. After blood collection by leukapheresis, PBMCs were isolated using Ficoll-Histopaque density gradient centrifugation and then cryopreserved in the vapor phase of liquid nitrogen. Analytical flow cytometry was used to check the purity and quantity of each magnetically sorted T cell population. Genomic DNA was isolated from every sorted fraction and measured by UV absorbance on a Nanodrop 2000c.

This sequence originates from a man in his late teens or twenties in good health. Some clones in this sample may be carry-over from other donors' samples. The chain couples TRBV29-1 to TRBJ2-7, and 8 bases in between align with TRBD1. Specimen: naive CD4+ T cells from PBMCs. The cell subset or site tag for this specimen amounts to: CD45RA+ positively selected. The CDR3 protein: CSVGPRTGIYEQYF. At the DNA level, the sequence is TGCAGCGTCGGTCCGAGGACAGGGATCTACGAGCAGTACTTC.